The 8 T cell receptor beta chains below were found in one sample sequenced in a study of cytomegalovirus exposure and HLA in healthy donors (TCRdb year 2017). To prepare the library, the immunoSEQ multiplex PCR assay was applied. For the multiplex PCR, a mixture combining 60 forward primers for TCR Vbeta segments and 13 reverse primers for TCR Jbeta segments was used. TCRdb provides this immuneACCESS table in a form limited to in-frame rearrangements. Some clones are lacking; in checked studies, under half of them reflect an unresolved V gene, and why the rest are absent is not known. Counted in this sample were about 67,000 clones; approximately 80% of them appeared once. The ten largest clonotypes hold roughly 2.9% of the sample. The sample taken for sequencing was PBMCs. These receptors originate from a woman in her thirties in good health and CMV-seronegative.

The genes are TRBV13 and TRBJ2-5, with a possible D match to TRBD1 (6 bases). Germline-derived CDR1 and CDR2 are PRHDT and FYEKMQ (reference sequence). The CDR3 length is 14 residues. Trimming took 3 bases from V and 4 from J, leaving 12 bases between them. The CDR3 sequence is CASSFFWGRETQYF. As DNA, the CDR3 is TGTGCCAGCAGCTTTTTTTGGGGGCGAGAGACCCAGTACTTC.

The chain employs TRBV19 and TRBJ2-3, with D maybe TRBD2 (6 bases). The germline V gene encodes CDR1 LNHDA and CDR2 SQIVND (reference sequence). Trimming removed 7 bases at V and 4 bases at J, with 18 bases between. The CDR3 loop spans 15 amino acids. The CDR3 loop is CASNDVFRGADTQYF. For the CDR3, the DNA is TGTGCCAGTAACGACGTTTTTCGCGGGGCAGATACGCAGTATTTT.

The chain joins TRBV2 to TRBJ1-4; D possibly corresponds to TRBD1 (6 bases). This CDR3 has 15 amino acids. CDR1 and CDR2 from the germline V gene are SNHLY and FYNNEI. With 5 bases removed from V and 0 bases from J, the gap between germline ends came to 10 bases. CDR3 bases: TGTGCCAGCAGTCTACGGACAGCAACTAATGAAAAACTGTTTTTT. As protein: CASSLRTATNEKLFF.

This clone was seen a single time. The gene calls are TRBV21-1 and TRBJ1-2; the table calls TRBD1, which could not be checked here. TRBV21-1 counts as a pseudogene. This CDR3 is 13 amino acids long. The CDR3 bases are TGTGCCAGCATCGGACAGGGAGGCTCTGGCTACACCTTC. Residues: CASIGQGGSGYTF.

The chain joins TRBV12-2 to TRBJ1-5; TRBD1, as called in the table, went unchecked against the DNA. TRBV12-2 is flagged as a pseudogene. CDR3 size: 18 residues. The CDR3 DNA is TGTGCAAGTCGCTTACCAGGGGGGGACAGGGCGAGCAATCAGCCCCAGCATTTT. Its translation is CASRLPGGDRASNQPQHF.

Here the CDR3 reads CASSPSTGLNTGELFF. In nucleotides, the CDR3 is TGTGCCAGCTCACCTTCAACAGGGTTAAACACCGGGGAGCTGTTTTTT. The chain joins TRBV18 to TRBJ2-2; the D gene is possibly TRBD1 (6 bases). V was clipped by 3 bases and J by 2 bases, with 13 bases between them. Germline values: CDR1 KGHSH, CDR2 LQKENI. The CDR3 totals 16 residues.

This sequence joins TRBV2 and TRBJ1-1; TRBD1 aligns across 7 bases. V trimming: 5 bases; J trimming: 5 bases; junction bases outside the gene matches: 8. Germline V lookup: CDR1 SNHLY, CDR2 FYNNEI. The CDR3 is 14 residues long. The CDR3 reads CASSQDRVGTEAFF. CDR3 nucleotide sequence: TGTGCCAGCAGTCAAGACAGGGTTGGGACTGAAGCTTTCTTT.

This chain connects TRBV6-5 to TRBJ2-3, with 7 bases fitting TRBD2. Germline CDR1 MNHEY, CDR2 SVGAGI. V shed 3 bases and J 2 bases; nucleotides not matched to a gene: 8. CDR3 length equals 16 residues. In DNA, the CDR3 is TGTGCCAGCAGTTATAGCAGCGGGGCAAACACAGATACGCAGTATTTT. Translated, it gives CASSYSSGANTDTQYF.